This T cell receptor beta chain was captured in a study of T-cell reconstitution after alpha-beta-depleted transplantation in children. Trimming left V 3 bases short and J 3 bases short, with 8 bases between. There are 13 residues in the CDR3. Germline values: CDR1 LNHDA, CDR2 SQIVND (reference sequence). As it was prepared, the TCRbeta library received unique molecular identifiers. TCRdb recomputed calls from the PCR reads with MiXCR, one row per CDR3 protein. The sample has about 610,000 distinct CDR3 sequences; 10% to 13% are singletons. The receptor was derived from a human donor who donated a stem cell graft to a child with acute myeloid leukemia. Sample: PBMCs from the stem cell graft donor, taken from the stem cell graft. This rearrangement joins TRBV19 to TRBJ1-1; weak D call: TRBD1 (5 bases). CDR3 amino acids: CASSIPGDTEAFF. As DNA, the CDR3 is TGTGCCAGTAGTATTCCGGGGGACACTGAAGCTTTCTTT. The variable domain in full, with the rest retrieved from reference TRBV19 and TRBJ1-1, is DGGITQSPKYLFRKEGQNVTLSCEQNLNHDAMYWYRQDPGQGLRLIYYSQIVNDFQKGDIAEGYSVSREKKESFPLTVTSAQKNPTAFYLCASSIPGDTEAFFGQGTRLTVV.